Listed below are T cell receptor beta chains from one sample, sequenced in a study of T cell responses to AZD1222 COVID-19 vaccine. Libraries were prepared by immunoSEQ multiplex PCR; TCRdb keeps only in-frame clonotypes and omits some of them. Of under 150,000 clones in the sample, 87% were seen once. This specimen consisted of peripheral blood, obtained on day 0 of AZD1222 vaccination. All receptors derive from an adult in good health. CDR3s include the opening cysteine and the closing phenylalanine or tryptophan. D genes are given only for firm matches. For some rows the clone size is stated as once, few or many, or as a class when expanded; others skip it.

V gene	D gene	J gene	clone size	CDR3 protein	CDR3 DNA
TRBV9	NA	TRBJ2-1	once	CASSGWSSYNEQFF	TGTGCCAGCTCCGGGTGGAGCTCCTACAATGAGCAGTTCTTC
TRBV6-4	NA	TRBJ2-7	NA	CASIKCPVYEQYF	TGTGCCAGCATCAAATGTCCAGTCTACGAGCAGTACTTC
TRBV28	NA	TRBJ2-6	NA	CASTLRDPSVGANVLTF	TGTGCCAGCACCCTCCGGGACCCTAGCGTTGGGGCCAACGTCCTGACTTTC
TRBV27	NA	TRBJ1-5	NA	CASRLNRGVQPQHF	TGTGCCAGCAGACTAAACCGGGGCGTTCAGCCCCAGCATTTT
TRBV3-1/TRBV3-2	TRBD1	TRBJ2-7	NA	CASSHGDRVSYEQYF	TGTGCCAGCAGCCACGGGGACAGGGTATCCTACGAGCAGTACTTC
TRBV12-3/TRBV12-4	NA	TRBJ2-2	NA	CASSFDPGELFF	TGTGCCAGCAGTTTCGATCCCGGGGAGCTGTTTTTT
TRBV6-5	NA	TRBJ2-2	NA	CASSYSGSGELFF	TGTGCCAGCAGTTACTCCGGGTCCGGGGAGCTGTTTTTT
TRBV7-8	NA	TRBJ2-7	NA	CASSLQGNLDYEQYF	TGTGCCAGCAGCCTACAGGGAAATTTAGACTACGAGCAGTACTTC
TRBV28	NA	TRBJ1-1	NA	CASSLRNFNTEAFF	TGTGCCAGCAGTTTGAGAAATTTTAACACTGAAGCTTTCTTT
TRBV7-6	NA	TRBJ2-7	NA	CASSLDSGFYEQYF	TGTGCCAGCAGCTTAGATTCAGGGTTCTACGAGCAGTACTTC
TRBV20-1	NA	TRBJ1-2	NA	CSAITGPSYTF	TGCAGTGCTATTACAGGCCCAAGCTACACCTTC
TRBV7-9	TRBD1	TRBJ1-1	NA	CASSLVRDRGKTEAFF	TGTGCCAGCAGCTTAGTTCGGGACAGGGGGAAAACTGAAGCTTTCTTT
TRBV7-2	NA	TRBJ2-7	NA	CASSRDGDSYEQYF	TGTGCCAGCAGCCGGGACGGGGACTCCTACGAGCAGTACTTC
TRBV9	NA	TRBJ2-1	NA	CASSSEGGPFNEQFF	TGTGCCAGCAGCTCTGAAGGGGGGCCCTTCAATGAGCAGTTCTTC
TRBV15	NA	TRBJ1-2	NA	CATSKKREVPNYGYTF	TGTGCCACCAGCAAAAAGCGCGAGGTTCCTAACTATGGCTACACCTTC
TRBV3-1/TRBV3-2	NA	TRBJ2-3	NA	CASSRGLTTDTQYF	TGTGCCAGCAGCCGGGGCCTAACTACAGATACGCAGTATTTT
TRBV7-6	NA	TRBJ1-3	NA	CASSPGTFTGNTIYF	TGTGCCAGCAGCCCCGGGACATTCACTGGAAACACCATATATTTT
TRBV5-1	NA	TRBJ1-1	NA	CASSSDQGAFF	TGCGCCAGCAGCTCCGACCAGGGGGCTTTCTTT
TRBV7-8	TRBD1	TRBJ2-7	NA	CASSRDRGQEQYF	TGTGCCAGCAGCCGGGACAGGGGGCAAGAGCAGTACTTC
TRBV5-1	TRBD2	TRBJ2-5	NA	CASHATGGGGETQYF	TGCGCCAGTCACGCAACGGGAGGAGGCGGAGAGACCCAGTACTTC
TRBV6-5	NA	TRBJ1-3	NA	CASSRGPIGNTIYF	TGTGCCAGCAGCCGAGGGCCTATTGGAAACACCATATATTTT
TRBV4-2	NA	TRBJ2-3	NA	CASGLGFERDTQYF	TGTGCCAGCGGCCTAGGGTTTGAACGTGATACGCAGTATTTT
TRBV6-5	NA	TRBJ1-1	NA	CASSHNTEAFF	TGTGCCAGCAGTCATAACACTGAAGCTTTCTTT
TRBV6-5	NA	TRBJ1-5	NA	CASSRSEYSNQPQHF	TGTGCCAGCAGTCGAAGCGAGTATAGCAATCAGCCCCAGCATTTT
TRBV19	NA	TRBJ2-4	NA	CASTSHRNIQYF	TGTGCCAGTACCAGTCACAGAAACATTCAGTACTTC
TRBV18	NA	TRBJ1-3	once	CASSSITGRSPRSGNTIYF	TGTGCCAGCTCATCTATAACGGGACGGAGCCCACGCTCTGGAAACACCATATATTTT
TRBV5-4	TRBD1	TRBJ2-7	NA	CASRQQGGYEQYF	TGTGCCAGCAGACAACAGGGGGGATACGAGCAGTACTTC
TRBV7-9	TRBD1	TRBJ1-2	NA	CASSLGQGLGGYTF	TGTGCCAGCAGCTTAGGACAGGGTTTGGGTGGCTACACCTTC
TRBV28	NA	TRBJ1-2	NA	CAIASGPERGYGYTF	TGTGCCATCGCATCGGGCCCAGAAAGGGGCTATGGCTACACCTTC
TRBV2	NA	TRBJ1-1	NA	CASSVTTNTEAFF	TGTGCCAGCAGTGTTACCACGAACACTGAAGCTTTCTTT
TRBV29-1	NA	TRBJ1-3	few	CSVGDGSGNTIYF	TGCAGCGTTGGGGACGGCTCTGGAAACACCATATATTTT
TRBV28	TRBD1	TRBJ2-4	NA	CASSPRGDRGLRGTKNIQYF	TGTGCCAGCAGTCCCCGAGGGGACAGGGGCCTTAGGGGAACCAAAAACATTCAGTACTTC
TRBV28	TRBD1	TRBJ2-7	NA	CASSLSSTGGHEQYF	TGTGCCAGCAGTTTATCGTCCACAGGGGGCCACGAGCAGTACTTC
TRBV5-6	NA	TRBJ1-5	NA	CASSPGRGSNQPQHF	TGTGCCAGCAGTCCAGGGAGAGGGTCGAATCAGCCCCAGCATTTT
TRBV11-3	TRBD2	TRBJ2-5	NA	CASSAPSGRGETQYF	TGTGCCAGCAGCGCGCCTAGCGGGAGAGGGGAGACCCAGTACTTC
TRBV2	NA	TRBJ1-2	NA	CASSLQDNYGYTF	TGTGCCAGCAGTTTACAAGATAACTATGGCTACACCTTC
TRBV6-5	NA	TRBJ1-2	NA	CASRQGGNGYTF	TGTGCCAGCAGGCAGGGCGGGAATGGCTACACCTTC
TRBV11-3	TRBD1	TRBJ2-7	NA	CASSPRDRNYEQYF	TGTGCCAGCAGCCCGAGGGACAGAAACTACGAGCAGTACTTC
TRBV28	NA	TRBJ2-1	NA	CASSPPGVNEQFF	TGTGCCAGCAGTCCCCCGGGGGTCAATGAGCAGTTCTTC
TRBV5-1	NA	TRBJ1-1	NA	CASSLSAALNTEAFF	TGCGCCAGCAGCTTGTCGGCAGCCTTGAACACTGAAGCTTTCTTT
TRBV28	TRBD1	TRBJ2-1	NA	CASSFGTGKFF	TGTGCCAGCAGTTTCGGGACAGGGAAGTTCTTC
TRBV19	TRBD2	TRBJ2-1	NA	CASSFSGGEVNEQFF	TGTGCCAGTAGTTTTAGCGGGGGGGAGGTAAATGAGCAGTTCTTC
TRBV29-1	TRBD2	TRBJ2-7	NA	CSVVPVRGSSYEQYF	TGCAGCGTTGTCCCCGTTCGCGGGAGCTCCTACGAGCAGTACTTC
TRBV18	NA	TRBJ2-5	NA	CASSNSGSQETQYF	TGTGCCAGCTCCAATAGCGGCTCCCAAGAGACCCAGTACTTC
TRBV4-2	NA	TRBJ1-6	NA	CASSQDEAGWNSPLHF	TGTGCCAGCAGCCAAGATGAGGCAGGGTGGAATTCACCCCTCCACTTT
TRBV6-5	NA	TRBJ2-7	NA	CASSRLASYEQYF	TGTGCCAGCAGTCGACTCGCCTCCTACGAGCAGTACTTC
TRBV6-5	NA	TRBJ2-7	NA	CATQSGTSYEQYF	TGTGCCACTCAATCCGGGACAAGCTACGAGCAGTACTTC
TRBV6-5	NA	TRBJ2-3	once	CASSFGGPDTQYF	TGTGCCAGCAGTTTCGGGGGACCAGATACGCAGTATTTT
TRBV24-1	NA	TRBJ2-1	NA	CATSDLEGTGDEQFF	TGTGCCACCAGTGATTTGGAGGGGACGGGGGATGAGCAGTTCTTC
TRBV7-2	NA	TRBJ2-7	NA	CASSLNRGTAEVYEQYF	TGTGCCAGCAGCTTAAACCGGGGGACCGCCGAGGTTTACGAGCAGTACTTC
TRBV12-3/TRBV12-4	NA	TRBJ2-7	NA	CASSLTEIYEQYF	TGTGCCAGCAGTTTGACAGAGATCTACGAGCAGTACTTC
TRBV28	NA	TRBJ1-3	NA	CASSSWIGSGNTIYF	TGTGCCAGCAGTTCTTGGATTGGCTCTGGAAACACCATATATTTT
TRBV5-4	NA	TRBJ1-3	NA	CASSLGRGIGGNTIYF	TGTGCCAGCAGCTTGGGTCGAGGGATAGGAGGAAACACCATATATTTT
TRBV6-5	TRBD1	TRBJ2-2	few	CASSPRRGIGELFF	TGTGCCAGCAGCCCCCGCAGGGGGATCGGGGAGCTGTTTTTT
TRBV6-5	NA	TRBJ1-2	NA	CASSYSESPYGYTF	TGTGCCAGCAGTTACTCTGAAAGCCCGTATGGCTACACCTTC
TRBV7-9	TRBD2	TRBJ2-7	NA	CASSPPGGSVSHEQYF	TGTGCCAGCAGCCCCCCTGGCGGGAGTGTTTCTCACGAGCAGTACTTC
TRBV11-3	NA	TRBJ1-1	NA	CASSPGGRGAEAFF	TGTGCCAGCAGCCCCGGCGGCCGGGGGGCTGAAGCTTTCTTT
TRBV4-2	NA	TRBJ1-1	NA	CASSHPGLGPEAFF	TGTGCCAGCAGCCATCCGGGACTGGGCCCTGAAGCTTTCTTT
TRBV4-2	NA	TRBJ1-5	NA	CASSSVDRNQPQHF	TGTGCCAGCAGCTCCGTGGACAGAAATCAGCCCCAGCATTTT